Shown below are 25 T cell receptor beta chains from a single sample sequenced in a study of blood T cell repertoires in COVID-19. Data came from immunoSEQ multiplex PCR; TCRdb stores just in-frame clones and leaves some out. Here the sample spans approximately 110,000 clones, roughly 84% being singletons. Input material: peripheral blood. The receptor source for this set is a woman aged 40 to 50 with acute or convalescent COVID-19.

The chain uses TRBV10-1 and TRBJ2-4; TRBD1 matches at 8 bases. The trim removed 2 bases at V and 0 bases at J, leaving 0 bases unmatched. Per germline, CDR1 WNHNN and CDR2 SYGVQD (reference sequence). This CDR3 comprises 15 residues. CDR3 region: CASSEDRGAKNIQYF. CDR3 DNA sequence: TGCGCCAGCAGTGAGGACAGGGGAGCCAAAAACATTCAGTACTTC.

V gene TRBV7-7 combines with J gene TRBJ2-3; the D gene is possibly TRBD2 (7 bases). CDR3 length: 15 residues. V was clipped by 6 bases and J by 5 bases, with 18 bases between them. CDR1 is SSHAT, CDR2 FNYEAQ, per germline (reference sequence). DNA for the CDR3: TGTGCCAGCAGTAAACAGGGAGGGAGCGGAGATACGCAGTATTTT. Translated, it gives CASSKQGGSGDTQYF. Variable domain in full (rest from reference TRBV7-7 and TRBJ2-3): GAGVSQSPRYKVTKRGQDVTLRCDPISSHATLYWYQQALGQGPEFLTYFNYEAQPDKSGLPSDRFSAERPEGSISTLTIQRTEQRDSAMYRCASSKQGGSGDTQYFGPGTRLTVL.

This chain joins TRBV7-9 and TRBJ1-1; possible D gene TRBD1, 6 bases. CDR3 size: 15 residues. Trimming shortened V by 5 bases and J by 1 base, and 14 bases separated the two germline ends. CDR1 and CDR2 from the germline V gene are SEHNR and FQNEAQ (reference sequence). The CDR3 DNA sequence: TGTGCCAGCAGCCACCAGGGGCTGGGGAACACTGAAGCTTTCTTT. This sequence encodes CASSHQGLGNTEAFF.

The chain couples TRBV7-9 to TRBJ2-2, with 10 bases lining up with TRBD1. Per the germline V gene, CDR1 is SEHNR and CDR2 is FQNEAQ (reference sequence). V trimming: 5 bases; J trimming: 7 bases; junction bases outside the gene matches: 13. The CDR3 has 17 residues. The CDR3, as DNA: TGTGCCAGCAGCGCCTATGGGGGACAGGGGAAAGGCGGGGAGCTGTTTTTT. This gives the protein CASSAYGGQGKGGELFF.

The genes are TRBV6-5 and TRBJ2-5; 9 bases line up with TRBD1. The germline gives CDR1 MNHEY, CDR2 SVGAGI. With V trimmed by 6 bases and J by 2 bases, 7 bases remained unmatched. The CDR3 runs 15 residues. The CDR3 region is CASSRQGVNQETQYF. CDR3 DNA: TGTGCCAGCAGCCGACAGGGGGTAAATCAAGAGACCCAGTACTTC.

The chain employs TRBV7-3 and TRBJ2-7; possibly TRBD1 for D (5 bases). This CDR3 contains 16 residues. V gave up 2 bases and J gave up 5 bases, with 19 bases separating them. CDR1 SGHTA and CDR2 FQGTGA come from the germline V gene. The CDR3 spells CASSLDIPQGVHEQYF. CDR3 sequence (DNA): TGTGCCAGCAGCTTAGATATTCCGCAGGGCGTCCACGAGCAGTACTTC.

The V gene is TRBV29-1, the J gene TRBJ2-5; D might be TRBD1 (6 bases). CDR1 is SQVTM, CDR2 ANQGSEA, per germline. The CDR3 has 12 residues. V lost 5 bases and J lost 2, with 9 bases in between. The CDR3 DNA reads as TGCAGCGTTCATGACAGGCAAGAGACCCAGTACTTC. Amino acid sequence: CSVHDRQETQYF.

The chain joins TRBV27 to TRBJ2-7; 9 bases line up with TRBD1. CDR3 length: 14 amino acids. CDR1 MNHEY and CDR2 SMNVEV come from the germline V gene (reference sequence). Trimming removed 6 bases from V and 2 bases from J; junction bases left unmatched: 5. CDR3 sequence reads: CASRGTGITYEQYF. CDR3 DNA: TGTGCCAGCAGAGGGACAGGGATTACCTACGAGCAGTACTTC.

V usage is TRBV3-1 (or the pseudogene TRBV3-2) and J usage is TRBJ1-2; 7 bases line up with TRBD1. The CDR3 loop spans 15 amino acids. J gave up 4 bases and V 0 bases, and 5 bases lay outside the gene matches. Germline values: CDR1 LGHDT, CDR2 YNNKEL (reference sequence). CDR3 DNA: TGTGCCAGCAGCCAAGAACACAGGGGAGTCTATGGCTACACCTTC. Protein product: CASSQEHRGVYGYTF.

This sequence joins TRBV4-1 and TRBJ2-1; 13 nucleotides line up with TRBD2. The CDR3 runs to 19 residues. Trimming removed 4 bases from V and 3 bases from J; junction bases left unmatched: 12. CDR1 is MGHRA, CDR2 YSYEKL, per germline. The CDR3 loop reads CASSRLRTSGGNVYNEQFF. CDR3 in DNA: TGCGCCAGCAGCCGACTCCGGACTAGCGGGGGCAATGTCTACAATGAGCAGTTCTTC.

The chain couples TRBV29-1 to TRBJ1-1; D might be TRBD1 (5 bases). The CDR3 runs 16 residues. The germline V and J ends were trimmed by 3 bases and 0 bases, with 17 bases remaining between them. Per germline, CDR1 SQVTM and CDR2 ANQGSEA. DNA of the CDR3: TGCAGCGTTGATGGAGGGTGGGGCGAGTTGAACACTGAAGCTTTCTTT. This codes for CSVDGGWGELNTEAFF.

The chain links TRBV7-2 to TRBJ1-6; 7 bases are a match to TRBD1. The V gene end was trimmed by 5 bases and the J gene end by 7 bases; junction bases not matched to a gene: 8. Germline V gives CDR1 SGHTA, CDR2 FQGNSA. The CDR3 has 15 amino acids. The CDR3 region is CASSPRGSPNSPLHF. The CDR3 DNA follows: TGTGCCAGCAGCCCCAGGGGGTCGCCAAATTCACCCCTCCACTTT.

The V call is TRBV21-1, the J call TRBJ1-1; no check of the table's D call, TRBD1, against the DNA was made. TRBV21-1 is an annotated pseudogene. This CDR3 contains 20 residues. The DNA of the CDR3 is TGTGCCAGCAGCAAAGACGAAAGGGGCAGCCTTTCATTCTCCTGGACTGAAGCTTTCTTT. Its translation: CASSKDERGSLSFSWTEAFF.

In DNA form, the CDR3 reads TGCGCCAGCAGCTTGGCGGCAATTTACGGGGATACGCAGTATTTT. Translating gives CASSLAAIYGDTQYF. The chain carries TRBV5-1 and TRBJ2-3; D call uncertain. Germline V lookup: CDR1 SGHRS, CDR2 YFSETQ. The CDR3 loop spans 15 amino acids. Trimming cost V 0 bases and J 6 bases, with 14 bases left between them.

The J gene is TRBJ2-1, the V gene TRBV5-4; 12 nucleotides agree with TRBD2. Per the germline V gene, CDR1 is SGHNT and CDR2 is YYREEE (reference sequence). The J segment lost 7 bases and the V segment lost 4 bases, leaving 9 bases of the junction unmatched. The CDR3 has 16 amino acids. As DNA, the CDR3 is TGTGCCAGCAGCCCGTCCCTAGCGGGGGGGCCTAATGAGCAGTTCTTC. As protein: CASSPSLAGGPNEQFF. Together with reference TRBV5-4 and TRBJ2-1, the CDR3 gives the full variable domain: ETGVTQSPTHLIKTRGQQVTLRCSSQSGHNTVSWYQQALGQGPQFIFQYYREEENGRGNFPPRFSGLQFPNYSSELNVNALELDDSALYLCASSPSLAGGPNEQFFGPGTRLTVL.

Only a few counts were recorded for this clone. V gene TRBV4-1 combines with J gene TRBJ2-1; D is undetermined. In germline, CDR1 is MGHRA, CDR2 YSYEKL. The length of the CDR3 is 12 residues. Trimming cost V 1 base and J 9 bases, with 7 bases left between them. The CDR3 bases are TGCGCCAGCAGCCAAGCGTACGGTGAGCAGTTCTTC. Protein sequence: CASSQAYGEQFF.

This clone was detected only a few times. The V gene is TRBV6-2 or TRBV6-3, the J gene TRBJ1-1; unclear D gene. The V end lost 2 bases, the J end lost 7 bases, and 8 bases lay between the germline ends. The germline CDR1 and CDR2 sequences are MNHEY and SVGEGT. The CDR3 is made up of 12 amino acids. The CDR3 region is CASSYKLLEAFF. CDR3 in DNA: TGTGCCAGCAGTTACAAGCTGCTTGAAGCTTTCTTT.

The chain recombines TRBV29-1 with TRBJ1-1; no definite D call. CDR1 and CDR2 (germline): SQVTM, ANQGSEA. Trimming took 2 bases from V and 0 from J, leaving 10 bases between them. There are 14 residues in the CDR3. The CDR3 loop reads CSVESSRVNTEAFF. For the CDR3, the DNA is TGCAGCGTTGAAAGTAGCAGAGTGAACACTGAAGCTTTCTTT.

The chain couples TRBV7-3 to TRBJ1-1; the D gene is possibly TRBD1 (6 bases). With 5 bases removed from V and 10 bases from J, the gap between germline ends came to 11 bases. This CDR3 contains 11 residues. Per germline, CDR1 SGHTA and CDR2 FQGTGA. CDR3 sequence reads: CASSPQGRAFF. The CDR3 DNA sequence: TGTGCCAGCAGCCCTCAGGGGAGAGCTTTCTTT.

CDR3 coding DNA: TGTGCCAGCAGGGAACAGGCAACTAATGAAAAACTGTTTTTT. It specifies CASREQATNEKLFF. The chain uses TRBV2 and TRBJ1-4; D is possibly TRBD1 (5 bases). Germline CDR1 reads SNHLY; CDR2 reads FYNNEI. This CDR3 is built from 14 residues. The V gene lost 6 bases and the J gene lost 0 bases, with 8 bases spanning the gap.

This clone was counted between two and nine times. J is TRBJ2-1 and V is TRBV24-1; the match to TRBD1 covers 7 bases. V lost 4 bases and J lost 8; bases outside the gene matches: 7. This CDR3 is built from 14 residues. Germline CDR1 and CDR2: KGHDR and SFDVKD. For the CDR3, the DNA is TGTGCCACCAGTGACCCGACAGGGAATCATGAGCAGTTCTTC. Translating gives CATSDPTGNHEQFF.

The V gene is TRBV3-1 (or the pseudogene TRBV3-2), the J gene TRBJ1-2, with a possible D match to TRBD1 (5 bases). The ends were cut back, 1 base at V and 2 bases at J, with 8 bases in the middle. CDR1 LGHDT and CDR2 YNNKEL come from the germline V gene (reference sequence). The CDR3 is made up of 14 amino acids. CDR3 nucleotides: TGTGCCAGCAGCCAAGGTCGACAGAACTATGGCTACACCTTC. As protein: CASSQGRQNYGYTF.

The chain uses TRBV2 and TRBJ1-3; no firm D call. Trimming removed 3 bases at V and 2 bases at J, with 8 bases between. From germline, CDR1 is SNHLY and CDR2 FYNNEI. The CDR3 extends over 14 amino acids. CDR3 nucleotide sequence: TGTGCCAGCAGTGATGTCAACACTGGAAACACCATATATTTT. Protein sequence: CASSDVNTGNTIYF.

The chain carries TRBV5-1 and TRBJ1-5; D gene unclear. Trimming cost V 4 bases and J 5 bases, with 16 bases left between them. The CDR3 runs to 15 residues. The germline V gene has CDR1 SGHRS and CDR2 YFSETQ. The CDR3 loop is CASSKGYGYDQPQHF. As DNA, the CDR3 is TGCGCCAGCAGCAAAGGATACGGGTACGATCAGCCCCAGCATTTT. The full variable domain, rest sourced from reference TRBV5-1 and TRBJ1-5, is KAGVTQTPRYLIKTRGQQVTLSCSPISGHRSVSWYQQTPGQGLQFLFEYFSETQRNKGNFPGRFSGRQFSNSRSEMNVSTLELGDSALYLCASSKGYGYDQPQHFGDGTRLSIL.

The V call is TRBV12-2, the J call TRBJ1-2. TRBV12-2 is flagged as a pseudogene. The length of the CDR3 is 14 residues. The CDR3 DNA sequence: TGTGCAAGTCGCTCCCATTGGGTTAGGAGCGGCTACACCTTC. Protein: CASRSHWVRSGYTF.